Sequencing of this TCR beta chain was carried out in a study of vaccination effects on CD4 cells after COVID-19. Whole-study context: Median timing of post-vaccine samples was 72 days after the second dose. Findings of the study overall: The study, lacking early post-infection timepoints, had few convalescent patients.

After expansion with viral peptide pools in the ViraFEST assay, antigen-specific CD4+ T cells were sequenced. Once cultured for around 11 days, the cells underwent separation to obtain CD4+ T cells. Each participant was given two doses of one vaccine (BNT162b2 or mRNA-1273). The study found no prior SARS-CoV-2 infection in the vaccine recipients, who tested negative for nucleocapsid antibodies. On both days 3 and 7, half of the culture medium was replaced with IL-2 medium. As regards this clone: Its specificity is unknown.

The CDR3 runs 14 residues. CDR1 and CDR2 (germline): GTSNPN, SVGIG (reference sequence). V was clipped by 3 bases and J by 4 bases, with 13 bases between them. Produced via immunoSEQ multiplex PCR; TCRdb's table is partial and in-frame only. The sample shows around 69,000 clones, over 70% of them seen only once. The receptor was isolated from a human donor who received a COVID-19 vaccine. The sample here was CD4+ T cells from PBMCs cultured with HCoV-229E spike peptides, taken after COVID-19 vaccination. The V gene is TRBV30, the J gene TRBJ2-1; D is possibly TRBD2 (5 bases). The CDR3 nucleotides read TGTGCCTGGAGGCTGGCGGGCCCTTACAATGAGCAGTTCTTC. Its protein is CAWRLAGPYNEQFF.